The 31 T cell receptor beta chains below were found in one sample sequenced in a study of blood T cell repertoires in COVID-19. Method: immunoSEQ multiplex PCR; TCRdb's copy keeps in-frame clones and lacks some. The sample shows some 100,000 clones, around 82% of them seen only once. Input material: peripheral blood. Receptor source: a woman between 45 and 60 years old with acute or convalescent COVID-19.

The chain employs TRBV19 and TRBJ1-5; unclear D gene. CDR1 is LNHDA, CDR2 SQIVND, per germline (reference sequence). The CDR3 consists of 11 residues. V was pared by 6 bases and J by 5 bases, with 5 bases between. The CDR3 protein is CASSGDQPQHF. CDR3 coding DNA: TGTGCCAGTAGCGGGGATCAGCCCCAGCATTTT.

The chain links TRBV19 to TRBJ2-1; maybe TRBD1 (5 bases). The CDR3 sequence is 13 residues long. The V gene's germline CDR1 is LNHDA and CDR2 SQIVND (reference sequence). The germline V and J ends were trimmed by 3 bases and 13 bases, with 16 bases remaining between them. The CDR3 region is CASSMGPAREQFF. The CDR3 DNA reads TGTGCCAGTAGTATGGGGCCAGCTAGAGAACAGTTCTTC.

The V call is TRBV15, the J call TRBJ2-7; 10 nucleotides align to TRBD1. J lost 0 bases, V lost 1 base, and 12 bases had no gene match. This CDR3 is built from 19 residues. Germline CDR1 LNHNV, CDR2 YYDKDF (reference sequence). The CDR3 reads CATSRGIMGTGAISYEQYF. Here the CDR3 DNA reads TGTGCCACCAGCAGAGGGATCATGGGGACAGGGGCGATCTCCTACGAGCAGTACTTC.

This chain connects TRBV30 to TRBJ2-3, with 10 bases that match TRBD2. There are 14 residues in the CDR3. CDR1 is GTSNPN, CDR2 SVGIG, per germline (reference sequence). The junction had 2 bases not matched to a gene; V was cut back by 5 bases and J by 0 bases. CDR3 region: CAWGSGGSTDTQYF. DNA of the CDR3: TGTGCCTGGGGTAGCGGGGGGAGCACAGATACGCAGTATTTT.

This chain joins TRBV7-3 and TRBJ1-1; D gene uncertain. Trimming stripped 5 bases from V and 4 bases from J, with 14 bases between. Looked up from germline, CDR1 is SGHTA and CDR2 is FQGTGA. This CDR3 contains 14 residues. CDR3: CASSPMSGSTEAFF. The DNA of the CDR3 is TGTGCCAGCAGCCCAATGTCTGGGAGCACTGAAGCTTTCTTT.

V gene TRBV2 combines with J gene TRBJ2-7; 11 nucleotides match TRBD2. This CDR3 has 14 residues. Trimming cost V 5 bases and J 3 bases; bases outside gene matches: 3. Germline CDR1 reads SNHLY; CDR2 reads FYNNEI. The CDR3 region has the DNA TGTGCCAGCAGTCTAGCGGGGGGACTCTACGAGCAGTACTTC. Translated, it gives CASSLAGGLYEQYF. The variable domain in full, completed from reference TRBV2 and TRBJ2-7, reads EPEVTQTPSHQVTQMGQEVILRCVPISNHLYFYWYRQILGQKVEFLVSFYNNEISEKSEIFDDQFSVERPDGSNFTLKIRSTKLEDSAMYFCASSLAGGLYEQYFGPGTRLTVT.

The rearrangement uses TRBV7-9 and TRBJ1-4, with D hard to call. Germline lookup yields CDR1 SEHNR and CDR2 FQNEAQ (reference sequence). Trimming cost V 5 bases and J 0 bases, with 16 bases left between them. The CDR3 consists of 17 residues. The CDR3 spells CASSAAARGATNEKLFF. CDR3 DNA sequence: TGTGCCAGCAGCGCAGCAGCCCGAGGCGCAACTAATGAAAAACTGTTTTTT.

This clone has just a few counts. The chain has TRBV9 and TRBJ2-3; 10 bases map to TRBD1. V was clipped by 0 bases and J by 3 bases; unmatched bases: 1. The CDR3 covers 15 residues. Germline assignment: CDR1 SGDLS and CDR2 YYNGEE. The CDR3 spells CASSVGDRGTDTQYF. The CDR3 nucleotides read TGTGCCAGCAGCGTAGGGGACAGGGGAACAGATACGCAGTATTTT.

This sequence joins TRBV27 and TRBJ1-2; TRBD1 matches at 8 bases. CDR1 MNHEY and CDR2 SMNVEV come from the germline V gene (reference sequence). The CDR3 is 16 amino acids. Trimming removed 5 bases from V and 4 bases from J; junction bases left unmatched: 12. The CDR3 loop is CASSPSAPTGVYGYTF. CDR3 sequence (DNA): TGTGCCAGCAGTCCGAGCGCCCCGACAGGGGTCTATGGCTACACCTTC.

The chain uses TRBV24-1 and TRBJ2-5; TRBD2 matches 8 bases. There are 17 residues in the CDR3. V gave up 4 bases and J gave up 3 bases; unmatched junction bases: 12. Germline CDR1 is KGHDR and CDR2 is SFDVKD. The CDR3 sequence: CATSDPSTSGGEETQYF. In DNA form, the CDR3 reads TGTGCCACCAGTGACCCCTCCACTAGCGGAGGTGAAGAGACCCAGTACTTC.

This chain links TRBV5-1 with TRBJ1-1; D is undetermined. V gave up 0 bases and J gave up 1 base, with 7 bases separating them. CDR1 and CDR2 (germline): SGHRS, YFSETQ. This CDR3 spans 14 amino acids. The CDR3 DNA follows: TGCGCCAGCAGCTTGGATCCAGGGAACACTGAAGCTTTCTTT. Translating it yields CASSLDPGNTEAFF.

This chain links TRBV9 with TRBJ1-2; TRBD1 is a possible D gene (5 bases). The V gene's germline CDR1 is SGDLS and CDR2 YYNGEE. This CDR3 contains 15 residues. Trimming cost V 0 bases and J 0 bases, with 9 bases left between them. The CDR3 loop reads CASSVGGRANYGYTF. In DNA form, the CDR3 reads TGTGCCAGCAGCGTAGGGGGGAGGGCTAACTATGGCTACACCTTC.

V gene TRBV3-1 (or the pseudogene TRBV3-2) combines with J gene TRBJ2-7; unclear D gene. Germline CDR1 LGHDT, CDR2 YNNKEL (reference sequence). This CDR3 region has 16 residues. Trimming removed 2 bases at V and 5 bases at J, with 19 bases between. CDR3 sequence reads: CASSQSAALSPDEQYF. For the CDR3, the DNA is TGTGCCAGCAGCCAAAGCGCGGCGTTGTCCCCGGACGAGCAGTACTTC.

V is TRBV5-1 and J is TRBJ1-2, with a possible D match to TRBD1 (6 bases). The V gene's germline CDR1 is SGHRS and CDR2 YFSETQ. Trimming pared 4 bases from V and 6 bases from J, leaving 19 bases between. The CDR3 consists of 15 residues. The CDR3 here is CASSPPDSLLDGYTF. The DNA for the CDR3 is TGCGCCAGCAGCCCACCGGACAGCCTACTTGATGGCTACACCTTC.

This sequence joins TRBV10-2 and TRBJ1-1; TRBD1 might be the D (5 bases). V shed 6 bases and J shed 0 bases, with 14 bases lying between them. Germline-derived CDR1 and CDR2 are WSHSY and SAAADI. This CDR3 has 15 amino acids. CDR3 region: CASRRGTSMNTEAFF. The CDR3 region has the DNA TGCGCCAGCAGGCGCGGGACTTCCATGAACACTGAAGCTTTCTTT.

The chain recombines TRBV5-1 with TRBJ1-4; possible D gene TRBD1, 6 bases. Germline CDR1 is SGHRS and CDR2 is YFSETQ. This CDR3 is built from 14 residues. Trimming removed 0 bases from V and 8 bases from J, with 11 bases in between. The CDR3 DNA reads TGCGCCAGCAGCTTGGACAGGGTGGGGGAAAAACTGTTTTTT. As protein: CASSLDRVGEKLFF.

The V gene is TRBV18, the J gene TRBJ1-2, with TRBD1 matching over 7 bases. Unmatched junction bases numbered 4, after V lost 5 bases and J lost 4 bases. CDR3 size: 13 residues. CDR1 is KGHSH and CDR2 is LQKENI in the germline V gene. The CDR3 loop reads CASSAGQSYGYTF. CDR3 nucleotide sequence: TGTGCCAGCTCAGCGGGACAGAGCTATGGCTACACCTTC.

This chain connects TRBV6-2 or TRBV6-3 to TRBJ2-7; D possibly corresponds to TRBD1 (6 bases). Germline loops: CDR1 MNHEY, CDR2 SVGEGT. The V gene lost 2 bases and the J gene lost 1 base, with 12 bases spanning the gap. The CDR3 totals 15 residues. This chain's CDR3 is CASSYLGDKSYEQYF. DNA of the CDR3: TGTGCCAGCAGTTACCTTGGGGACAAGTCCTACGAGCAGTACTTC.

The chain joins TRBV28 to TRBJ2-2; 13 positions match TRBD2. This CDR3 is 15 amino acids long. CDR1 is MDHEN, CDR2 SYDVKM, per germline. The V and J ends lost 6 bases and 5 bases, in that order; junction bases with no gene match: 3. Here the CDR3 DNA reads TGTGCCAGCAGGGAGGGACTAGCGGGGACCGGGGAGCTGTTTTTT. Its protein is CASREGLAGTGELFF.

Note on this clone: At the DNA level, this CDR3 is encoded by other sequences in the same sample as well. The rearrangement joins TRBV18 to TRBJ2-7, with D maybe TRBD1 (5 bases). CDR3 length equals 14 residues. V lost 3 bases to trimming and J lost 2 bases, with 11 bases between them. Germline-derived CDR1 and CDR2 are KGHSH and LQKENI. The CDR3 DNA reads as TGTGCCAGCTCACCTGGGCAGGGCGCCTACGAGCAGTACTTC. This codes for CASSPGQGAYEQYF.

The chain recombines TRBV12-3 or TRBV12-4 with TRBJ1-2; a weak D match, TRBD1 (6 bases). Trimming stripped 6 bases from V and 1 base from J, with 9 bases between. This CDR3 is 13 amino acids long. The CDR3 reads CASSPDSNYGYTF. The CDR3 DNA is TGTGCCAGCAGCCCGGACAGTAACTATGGCTACACCTTC.

V gene TRBV3-1 (or the pseudogene TRBV3-2) combines with J gene TRBJ1-2, with 12 bases aligning to TRBD1. The CDR3 has 15 amino acids. Losses at the gene ends were 7 bases for V and 6 bases for J; bases not matched to a gene: 9. Germline-derived CDR1 and CDR2 are LGHDT and YNNKEL (reference sequence). CDR3 nucleotides: TGTGCCAGCAACTCGGGACAGGGGGCTCAAAATGGCTACACCTTC. It translates to CASNSGQGAQNGYTF.

The chain combines TRBV9 with TRBJ1-2, with D perhaps TRBD1 (5 bases). Trimming pared 3 bases from V and 3 bases from J, leaving 15 bases between. The CDR3 spans 15 residues. Germline lookup yields CDR1 SGDLS and CDR2 YYNGEE. The CDR3: CASSEAPGGDYGYTF. The DNA for the CDR3 is TGTGCCAGCAGCGAGGCCCCCGGGGGGGACTATGGCTACACCTTC.

The V gene is TRBV6-5, the J gene TRBJ1-2; D remains unclear. With 8 bases removed from V and 6 bases from J, the gap between germline ends came to 10 bases. This CDR3 contains 11 residues. Germline CDR1 MNHEY, CDR2 SVGAGI. The CDR3 reads CASVRSHGYTF. The CDR3 bases are TGTGCCAGCGTGAGATCCCATGGCTACACCTTC.

Only a few counts were recorded for this clone. The chain joins TRBV19 to TRBJ1-2; 7 bases agree with TRBD1. This CDR3 has 15 residues. The junction had 6 bases not matched to a gene; V was cut back by 3 bases and J by 2 bases. Per germline, CDR1 LNHDA and CDR2 SQIVND (reference sequence). The CDR3 reads CASSMSGGSNYGYTF. For the CDR3, the DNA is TGTGCCAGTAGTATGTCAGGGGGATCCAACTATGGCTACACCTTC. Full variable domain (missing parts from reference TRBV19 and TRBJ1-2): DGGITQSPKYLFRKEGQNVTLSCEQNLNHDAMYWYRQDPGQGLRLIYYSQIVNDFQKGDIAEGYSVSREKKESFPLTVTSAQKNPTAFYLCASSMSGGSNYGYTFGSGTRLTVV.

This chain uses TRBV5-1 with TRBJ2-7; 8 bases align to TRBD2. Trimming at V came to 4 bases and at J to 5 bases, leaving 8 bases not matched to a gene. This CDR3 has 14 amino acids. Looked up from germline, CDR1 is SGHRS and CDR2 is YFSETQ. CDR3 amino acids: CASSENSGVDEQYF. The CDR3 nucleotides read TGCGCCAGCAGCGAAAATAGCGGGGTTGACGAGCAGTACTTC. The full variable domain, its missing parts supplied by reference TRBV5-1 and TRBJ2-7, is KAGVTQTPRYLIKTRGQQVTLSCSPISGHRSVSWYQQTPGQGLQFLFEYFSETQRNKGNFPGRFSGRQFSNSRSEMNVSTLELGDSALYLCASSENSGVDEQYFGPGTRLTVT.

The chain has TRBV9 and TRBJ1-1; D is perhaps TRBD1 (5 bases). This CDR3 is built from 16 residues. Germline assignment: CDR1 SGDLS and CDR2 YYNGEE. Trimming cost V 4 bases and J 1 base, with 17 bases left between them. The CDR3 sequence is CASSPQDGHQNTEAFF. CDR3 DNA sequence: TGTGCCAGCAGCCCCCAAGACGGACACCAGAACACTGAAGCTTTCTTT.

This clone was detected many times. V gene TRBV18 combines with J gene TRBJ1-6, with D unresolved. The V gene's germline CDR1 is KGHSH and CDR2 LQKENI. Trimming shortened V by 5 bases and J by 6 bases, and 11 bases separated the two germline ends. CDR3 length: 14 amino acids. The chain's CDR3 is CASSSTGRNSPLHF. The CDR3 DNA reads TGTGCCAGCTCATCCACGGGTCGTAATTCACCCCTCCACTTT.

The rearrangement joins TRBV5-1 to TRBJ2-7; a possible D gene is TRBD2 (7 bases). The V gene's germline CDR1 is SGHRS and CDR2 YFSETQ. Trimming stripped 8 bases from V and 2 bases from J, with 17 bases between. This CDR3 has 14 residues. The CDR3: CASAWGGPPYEQYF. In DNA form, the CDR3 reads TGCGCCAGTGCGTGGGGGGGCCCGCCCTACGAGCAGTACTTC.

This chain joins TRBV5-1 and TRBJ1-6, with 7 bases that match TRBD1. This CDR3 region has 16 residues. From germline, CDR1 is SGHRS and CDR2 YFSETQ. V trimming: 4 bases; J trimming: 6 bases; junction bases outside the gene matches: 10. The CDR3 DNA reads TGCGCCAGCAGCCTGGGGAGGGGACAGATTAATTCACCCCTCCACTTT. Residues: CASSLGRGQINSPLHF.

The chain employs TRBV3-1 (or the pseudogene TRBV3-2) and TRBJ1-3; tentative D call: TRBD1 (5 bases). Trimming removed 1 base from V and 7 bases from J, with 14 bases in between. The CDR3 length is 15 residues. Looked up from germline, CDR1 is LGHDT and CDR2 is YNNKEL (reference sequence). The DNA for the CDR3 is TGTGCCAGCAGCCAAGGTACAGGCCACCCCAACACCATATATTTT. Translated: CASSQGTGHPNTIYF.